The clone carrying this T cell receptor (beta chain) occurred once. Generated by immunoSEQ multiplex PCR, the TCRdb table keeps only in-frame clones and is missing some. The sample contains about 100,000 clones, approximately 96% of which appear only once. These data come from a study of technical replicates of blood from four donors. Germline trimming cut 6 bases from V and 7 bases from J; bases unmatched to any gene: 6. Germline CDR1 MNHNY, CDR2 SVGAGI (reference sequence). The CDR3 is made up of 14 amino acids. This receptor was taken from a human donor in good health. The chain couples TRBV6-6 to TRBJ2-2, with TRBD2 identical over 9 bases. The sequenced material came from T cells isolated from PBMCs. CDR3 loop: CASSPGTSFGELFF. Here the CDR3 DNA reads TGTGCCAGCAGCCCCGGGACTAGCTTCGGGGAGCTGTTTTTT.